Presented here are 5 T cell receptor beta chains from one specimen sequenced in a study of human T cells and chemical hapten exposure. TCRdb called the RACE reads again in MiXCR, with one record for every CDR3 protein. The sample records fewer than 350,000 distinct CDR3 sequences, roughly 7.7% being singletons. Time point of the sample: pre-sensitization, week 0. This sample's treatment: therapeutic diphenylcyclopropenone sensitization with weekly scalp DPC. The specimen comprised whole blood, sampled in connection with sensitization to the hapten diphenylcyclopropenone (DPC). These receptors were obtained from a man in his late teens or twenties with alopecia areata. Some clones in this sample may be carry-over from other donors' samples.

The rearrangement links TRBV4-3 to TRBJ2-1; 9 nucleotides line up with TRBD1. This CDR3 is built from 17 residues. V lost 0 bases, J lost 11 bases, and 14 bases stayed unmatched. Germline loops: CDR1 LGHNA, CDR2 YSLEER. DNA of the CDR3: TGCGCCAGCAGCCAAGATGGGACAGGGACCCTGGCAATGCAGCAGTTCTTC. Translating it yields CASSQDGTGTLAMQQFF.

V usage is TRBV7-2 and J usage is TRBJ2-4, with D maybe TRBD1 (5 bases). Trimming stripped 5 bases from V and 0 bases from J, with 17 bases between. Looked up from germline, CDR1 is SGHTA and CDR2 is FQGNSA. This CDR3 comprises 17 residues. CDR3 sequence: CASSPQDRLLAKNIQYF. The CDR3 DNA sequence: TGTGCCAGCAGCCCCCAAGACAGATTATTAGCCAAAAACATTCAGTACTTC.

Ten or more counts support this clonotype. The rearrangement links TRBV24-1 to TRBJ2-1; TRBD1 or TRBD2 may be the D gene (5 bases each). CDR1 KGHDR and CDR2 SFDVKD come from the germline V gene. With 4 bases removed from V and 12 bases from J, the gap between germline ends came to 18 bases. The CDR3 covers 14 residues. As DNA, the CDR3 is TGTGCCACCAGTGAAGATCGGGACGTCCGGGGGCAGTTCTTC. This sequence encodes CATSEDRDVRGQFF.

The chain couples TRBV28 to TRBJ1-4; unclear D gene. Trimming cost V 2 bases and J 8 bases, with 12 bases left between them. This CDR3 has 14 amino acids. Germline V gene data show CDR1 as MDHEN and CDR2 as SYDVKM. CDR3 in DNA: TGTGCCAGCAGTTTACCTCGTGCCGGCGAAAAACTGTTTTTT. This codes for CASSLPRAGEKLFF.

This clonotype was seen only a few times. J is TRBJ1-5 and V is TRBV27, with D possibly being TRBD1 (5 bases). The V end was cut by 4 bases, the J end by 2 bases, with 9 bases between. Per germline, CDR1 MNHEY and CDR2 SMNVEV (reference sequence). The CDR3 is made up of 14 amino acids. The CDR3 DNA reads TGTGCCAGCAGTTGGACAAGGGGCAATCAGCCCCAGCATTTT. Protein product: CASSWTRGNQPQHF.